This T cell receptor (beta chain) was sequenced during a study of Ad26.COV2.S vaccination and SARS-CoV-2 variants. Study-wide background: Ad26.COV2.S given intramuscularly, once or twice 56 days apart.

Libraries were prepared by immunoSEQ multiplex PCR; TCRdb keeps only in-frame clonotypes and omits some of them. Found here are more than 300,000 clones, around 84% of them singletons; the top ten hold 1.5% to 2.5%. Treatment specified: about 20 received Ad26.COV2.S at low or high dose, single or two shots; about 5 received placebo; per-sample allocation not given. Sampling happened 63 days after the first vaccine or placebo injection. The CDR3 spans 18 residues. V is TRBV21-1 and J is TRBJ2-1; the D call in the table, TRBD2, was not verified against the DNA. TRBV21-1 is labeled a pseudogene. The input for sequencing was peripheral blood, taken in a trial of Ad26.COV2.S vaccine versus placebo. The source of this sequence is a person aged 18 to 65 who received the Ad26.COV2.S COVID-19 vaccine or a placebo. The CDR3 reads CASMAGTSAISSYNEQFF. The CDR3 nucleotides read TGTGCCAGCATGGCCGGGACTAGCGCGATCAGCTCCTACAATGAGCAGTTCTTC.